This TCR beta chain was sequenced during a study of blood T cells in healthy people across ages. V was clipped by 8 bases and J by 7 bases, with 21 bases between them. The CDR3 contains 15 residues. Looked up from germline, CDR1 is MNHEY and CDR2 is SVGEGT. Together with a sample-barcoded 5' primer, a J-beta primer mix was included in a second PCR lasting 7 to 11 cycles. Each CDR3 protein gets one entry after TCRdb re-called the 5' RACE reads with MiXCR. The sample lists approximately 730,000 distinct CDR3 sequences; 40% to 45% were seen once. This clonotype was seen many times. Sequenced: blood. The source is a woman aged 55-75 years in good health. The V and J genes are TRBV6-2 or TRBV6-3 and TRBJ2-1; a weak D match, TRBD1 (9 bases). This CDR3 is CASSATGGGRNEQFF. The CDR3 nucleotides are TGTGCCAGCTCAGCCACAGGGGGCGGGAGGAATGAGCAGTTCTTC.